The 2 T cell receptor beta chains in this list originate from one sample, sequenced in a study of regulatory T cells in long-lasting Graves disease. According to the study, TCR beta libraries were built with iRepertoire HTBI primers and CDR3-region Arm-PCR. TCRdb called the multiplex PCR reads again in MiXCR, with one record for every CDR3 protein. The sample records fewer than 550,000 distinct CDR3 sequences, roughly 17% being singletons. The sample's time point: newly diagnosed GD, antithyroid drugs for less than 3 months. The TCR library was made from RNA extracted from PBMCs. This same sample was also taken into another study, of T cells in Graves' hyperthyroidism and ophthalmopathy.

The source was peripheral blood mononuclear cells (PBMCs), collected at new diagnosis, from a patient treated with antithyroid drugs. The receptors here all came from a woman under 30 with Graves disease.

This clonotype was detected many times. CDR3 loop: CASSLPTSGSKLFEQYF. In nucleotides, the CDR3 is TGTGCCAGCAGCTTGCCTACTAGCGGGAGTAAGCTATTCGAGCAGTACTTC. The J gene is TRBJ2-7, the V gene TRBV5-6, with 11 bases that match TRBD2. This CDR3 has 17 residues. V lost 1 base and J lost 6; bases outside the gene matches: 12. CDR1 and CDR2 from the germline V gene are SGHDT and YYEEEE. Filled out from reference TRBV5-6 and TRBJ2-7, the complete variable domain reads DAGVTQSPTHLIKTRGQQVTLRCSPKSGHDTVSWYQQALGQGPQFIFQYYEEEERQRGNFPDRFSGHQFPNYSSELNVNALLLGDSALYLCASSLPTSGSKLFEQYFGPGTRLTVT.

This clonotype was observed at least ten times. The chain combines TRBV27 with TRBJ2-7, with 9 bases fitting TRBD2. J was trimmed by 4 bases and V by 2 bases; bases with no gene match: 12. The CDR3 length is 17 residues. Germline V gene data show CDR1 as MNHEY and CDR2 as SMNVEV (reference sequence). The DNA for the CDR3 is TGTGCCAGCAGTTTAATAGCGGGAGCCACCCGGGCATACGAGCAGTACTTC. Translation gives CASSLIAGATRAYEQYF.